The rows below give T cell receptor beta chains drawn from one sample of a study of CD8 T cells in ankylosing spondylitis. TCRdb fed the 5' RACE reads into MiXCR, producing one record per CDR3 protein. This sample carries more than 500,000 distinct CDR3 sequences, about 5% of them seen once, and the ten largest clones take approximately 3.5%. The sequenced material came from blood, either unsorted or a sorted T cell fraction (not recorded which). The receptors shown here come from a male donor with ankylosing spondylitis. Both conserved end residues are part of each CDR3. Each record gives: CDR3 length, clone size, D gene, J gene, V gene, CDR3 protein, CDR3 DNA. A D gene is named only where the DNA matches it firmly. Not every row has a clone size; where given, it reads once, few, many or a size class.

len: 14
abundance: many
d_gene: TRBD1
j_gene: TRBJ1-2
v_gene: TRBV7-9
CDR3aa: CASSSDRVLHGYTF
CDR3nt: TGTGCCAGCAGCAGCGACAGGGTATTGCATGGCTACACCTTC

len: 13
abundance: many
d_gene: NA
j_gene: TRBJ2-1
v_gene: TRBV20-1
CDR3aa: CSHGKSFYNEQFF
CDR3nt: TGCAGCCACGGAAAGTCCTTTTACAATGAGCAGTTCTTC

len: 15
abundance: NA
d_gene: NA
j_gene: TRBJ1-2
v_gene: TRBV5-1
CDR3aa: CASSLGTSTNYGYTF
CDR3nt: TGCGCCAGCAGCCTCGGTACATCTACTAACTATGGCTACACCTTC

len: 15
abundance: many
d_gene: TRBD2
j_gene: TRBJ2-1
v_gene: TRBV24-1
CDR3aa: CATSGRTSGINEQFF
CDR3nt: TGTGCCACCAGTGGTAGGACTAGCGGGATTAATGAGCAGTTCTTC

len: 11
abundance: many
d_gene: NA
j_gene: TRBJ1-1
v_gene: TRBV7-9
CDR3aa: CASSFFSEAFF
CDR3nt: TGTGCCAGCAGCTTTTTCTCTGAAGCTTTCTTT

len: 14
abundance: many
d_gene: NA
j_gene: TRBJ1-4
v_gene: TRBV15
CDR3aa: CATSRGGGEEKLFF
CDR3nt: TGTGCCACCAGCCGAGGAGGGGGGGAGGAAAAACTGTTTTTT

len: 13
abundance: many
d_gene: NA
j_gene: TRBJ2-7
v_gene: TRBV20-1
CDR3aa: CSARGTETYEQYF
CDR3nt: TGCAGTGCTAGAGGGACTGAAACCTACGAGCAGTACTTC

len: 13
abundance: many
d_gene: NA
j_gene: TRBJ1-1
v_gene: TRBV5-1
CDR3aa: CASSLEARTEAFF
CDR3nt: TGCGCCAGCAGCTTGGAGGCCCGCACTGAAGCTTTCTTT

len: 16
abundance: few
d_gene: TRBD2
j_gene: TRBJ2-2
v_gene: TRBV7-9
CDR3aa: CASSLYSGRALAELFF
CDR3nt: TGTGCCAGCAGCTTATACAGCGGGAGGGCCTTAGCGGAGCTGTTTTTT

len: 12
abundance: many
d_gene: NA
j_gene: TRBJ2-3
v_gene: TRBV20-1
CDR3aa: CSAGGPTDTQYF
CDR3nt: TGCAGTGCTGGAGGACCCACAGATACGCAGTATTTT

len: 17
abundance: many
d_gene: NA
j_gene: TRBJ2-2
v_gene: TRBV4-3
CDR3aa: CASSQDPPGGYSGELFF
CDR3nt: TGCGCCAGCAGCCAAGATCCCCCAGGGGGGTATAGCGGGGAGCTGTTTTTT

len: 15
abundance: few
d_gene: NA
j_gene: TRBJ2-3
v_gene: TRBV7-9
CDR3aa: CASSSHGGAGDTQYF
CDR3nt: TGTGCCAGCAGCTCCCATGGGGGGGCAGGAGATACGCAGTATTTT

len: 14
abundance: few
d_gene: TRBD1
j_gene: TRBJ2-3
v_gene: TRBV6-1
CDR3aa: CASSRGQAAHTQYF
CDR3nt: TGTGCCAGCTCAAGGGGACAGGCCGCTCATACGCAGTATTTT

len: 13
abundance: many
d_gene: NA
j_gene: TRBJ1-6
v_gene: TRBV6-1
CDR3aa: CASSPGDTLSLHF
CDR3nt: TGTGCCAGCAGCCCGGGGGATACCCTGTCCCTCCACTTT

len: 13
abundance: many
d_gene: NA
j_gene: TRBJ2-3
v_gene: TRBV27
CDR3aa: CASKSSITDTQYF
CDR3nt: TGTGCCAGCAAAAGCTCAATCACAGATACGCAGTATTTT

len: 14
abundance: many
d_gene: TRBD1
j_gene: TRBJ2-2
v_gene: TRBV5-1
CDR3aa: CASSSGQGTGELFF
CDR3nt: TGCGCCAGCAGCTCCGGACAGGGCACCGGGGAGCTGTTTTTT

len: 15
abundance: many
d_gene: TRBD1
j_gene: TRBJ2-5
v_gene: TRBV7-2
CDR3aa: CASSPQGQGGRTQYF
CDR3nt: TGTGCCAGCAGCCCACAGGGACAGGGAGGAAGGACCCAGTACTTC

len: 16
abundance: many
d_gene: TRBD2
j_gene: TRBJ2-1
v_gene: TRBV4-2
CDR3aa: CASSHLAGVSYNEQFF
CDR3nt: TGTGCCAGCAGCCATTTAGCGGGAGTCTCCTACAATGAGCAGTTCTTC

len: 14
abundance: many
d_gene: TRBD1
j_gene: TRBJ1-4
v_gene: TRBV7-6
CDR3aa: CASSLQGGREKLFF
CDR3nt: TGTGCCAGCAGCTTGCAAGGGGGCCGTGAAAAACTGTTTTTT

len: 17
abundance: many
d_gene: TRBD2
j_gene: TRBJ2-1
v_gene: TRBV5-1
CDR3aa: CASSPQISSGSMYEQFF
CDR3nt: TGCGCCAGCAGCCCTCAAATCTCCAGCGGGAGTATGTATGAGCAGTTCTTC

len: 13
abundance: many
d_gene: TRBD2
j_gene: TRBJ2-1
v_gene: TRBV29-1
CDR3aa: CSVPTASGNEQFF
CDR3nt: TGCAGCGTCCCTACGGCTAGCGGCAATGAGCAGTTCTTC

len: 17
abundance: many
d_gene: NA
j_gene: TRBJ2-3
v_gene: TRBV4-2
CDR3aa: CASSQDRWNLHTDTQYF
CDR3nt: TGTGCCAGCAGCCAAGATCGATGGAATCTTCACACAGATACGCAGTATTTT

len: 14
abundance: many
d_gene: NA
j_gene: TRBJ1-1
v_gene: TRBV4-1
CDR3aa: CASSQRQSYTEAFF
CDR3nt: TGCGCCAGCAGCCAGCGGCAGTCCTACACTGAAGCTTTCTTT

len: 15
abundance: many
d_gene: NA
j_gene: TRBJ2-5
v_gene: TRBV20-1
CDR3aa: CSARDPGISGETQYF
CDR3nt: TGCAGTGCTAGAGATCCCGGGATCTCAGGGGAGACCCAGTACTTC

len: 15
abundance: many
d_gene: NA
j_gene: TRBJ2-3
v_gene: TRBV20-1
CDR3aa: CSAGDWKYSTDTQYF
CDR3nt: TGCAGTGCAGGGGATTGGAAATATAGCACAGATACGCAGTATTTT

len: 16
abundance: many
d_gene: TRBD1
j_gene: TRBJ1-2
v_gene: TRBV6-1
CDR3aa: CASRSFPVTGAYGYTF
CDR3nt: TGTGCCAGCAGATCATTCCCCGTCACAGGGGCCTATGGCTACACCTTC

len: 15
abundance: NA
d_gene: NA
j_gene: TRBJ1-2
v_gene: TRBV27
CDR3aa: CASSLFGAPNYGYTF
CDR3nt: TGTGCCAGCAGTTTATTTGGGGCCCCTAACTATGGCTACACCTTC

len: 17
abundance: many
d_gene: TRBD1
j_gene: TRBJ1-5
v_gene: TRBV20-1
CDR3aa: CSAIGTSDRAFNQPQHF
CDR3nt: TGCAGTGCCATAGGTACTTCCGACAGGGCTTTCAATCAGCCCCAGCATTTT

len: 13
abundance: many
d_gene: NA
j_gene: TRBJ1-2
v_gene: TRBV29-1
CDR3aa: CSVEQDGVIGYTF
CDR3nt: TGCAGCGTTGAACAGGACGGAGTCATTGGCTACACCTTC

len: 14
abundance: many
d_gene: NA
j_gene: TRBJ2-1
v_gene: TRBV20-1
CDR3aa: CSASDPGRYNEQFF
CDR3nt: TGCAGTGCTAGTGATCCCGGACGCTACAATGAGCAGTTCTTC

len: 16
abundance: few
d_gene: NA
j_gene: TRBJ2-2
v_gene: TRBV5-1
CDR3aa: CASSLGVGPWTGELFF
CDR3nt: TGCGCCAGCAGCTTGGGAGTGGGACCGTGGACCGGGGAGCTGTTTTTT

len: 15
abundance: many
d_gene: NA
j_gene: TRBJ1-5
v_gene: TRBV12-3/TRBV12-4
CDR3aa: CASSFRTASNQPQHF
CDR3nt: TGTGCCAGCAGTTTTCGCACAGCTAGCAATCAGCCCCAGCATTTT

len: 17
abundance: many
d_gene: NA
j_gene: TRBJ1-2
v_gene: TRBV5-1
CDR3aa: CASSLGPGQGSNYGYTF
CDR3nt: TGCGCCAGCAGCTTGGGACCGGGACAAGGGTCTAACTATGGCTACACCTTC

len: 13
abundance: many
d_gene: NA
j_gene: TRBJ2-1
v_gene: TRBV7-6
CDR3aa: CASSPSTYNEQFF
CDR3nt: TGTGCCAGCAGCCCATCTACCTACAATGAGCAGTTCTTC

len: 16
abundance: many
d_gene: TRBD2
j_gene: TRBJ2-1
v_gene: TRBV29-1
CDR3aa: CSARGTSGVFDNEQFF
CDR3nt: TGCAGCGCGCGAGGGACTAGCGGGGTCTTTGACAATGAGCAGTTCTTC

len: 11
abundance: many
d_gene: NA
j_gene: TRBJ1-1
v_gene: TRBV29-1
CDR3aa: CSVEQGTEAFF
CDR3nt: TGCAGCGTTGAACAGGGCACTGAAGCTTTCTTT

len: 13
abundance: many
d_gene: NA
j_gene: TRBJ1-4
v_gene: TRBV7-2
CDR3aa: CASSLARTEKLFF
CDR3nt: TGTGCCAGCAGCTTAGCTCGGACAGAAAAACTGTTTTTT

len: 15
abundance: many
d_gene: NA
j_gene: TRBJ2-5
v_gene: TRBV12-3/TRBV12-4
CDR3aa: CASSLGGWSQETQYF
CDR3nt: TGTGCCAGCAGTTTAGGCGGGTGGAGTCAAGAGACCCAGTACTTC

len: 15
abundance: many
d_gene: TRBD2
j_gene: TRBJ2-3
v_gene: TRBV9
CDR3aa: CASSQSGTSTDTQYF
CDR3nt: TGTGCCAGCAGCCAGAGCGGGACTAGCACAGATACGCAGTATTTT

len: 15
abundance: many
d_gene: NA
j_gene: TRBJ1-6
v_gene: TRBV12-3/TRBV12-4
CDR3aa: CASSFGPLGNSPLHF
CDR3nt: TGTGCCAGCAGTTTTGGCCCCCTGGGTAATTCACCCCTCCACTTT